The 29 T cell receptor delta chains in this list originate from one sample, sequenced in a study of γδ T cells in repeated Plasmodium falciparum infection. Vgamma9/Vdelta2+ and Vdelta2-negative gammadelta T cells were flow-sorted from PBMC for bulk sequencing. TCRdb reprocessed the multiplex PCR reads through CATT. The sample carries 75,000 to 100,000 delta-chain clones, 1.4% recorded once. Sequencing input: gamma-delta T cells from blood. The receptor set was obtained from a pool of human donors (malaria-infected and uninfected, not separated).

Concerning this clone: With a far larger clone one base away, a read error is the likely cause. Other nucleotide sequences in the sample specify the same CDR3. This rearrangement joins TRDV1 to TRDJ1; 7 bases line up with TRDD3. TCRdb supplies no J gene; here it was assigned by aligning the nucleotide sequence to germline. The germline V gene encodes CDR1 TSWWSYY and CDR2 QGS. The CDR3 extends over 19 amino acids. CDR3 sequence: CALGELTLVWGPYTDKLIF. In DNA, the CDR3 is TGTGCCCTTGGGGAACTGACCCTCGTCTGGGGGCCATACACCGATAAACTCATCTTT.

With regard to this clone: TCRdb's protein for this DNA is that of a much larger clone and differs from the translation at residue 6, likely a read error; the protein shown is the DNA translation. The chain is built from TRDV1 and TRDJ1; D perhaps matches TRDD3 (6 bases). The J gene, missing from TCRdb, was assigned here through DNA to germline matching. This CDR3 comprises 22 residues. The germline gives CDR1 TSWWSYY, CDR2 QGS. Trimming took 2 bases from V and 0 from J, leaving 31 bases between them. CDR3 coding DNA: TGTGCTCTTGGGGAAGGGAGGTACGTCGGGCTGGGGACCCCTACGTACACCGATAAACTCATCTTT. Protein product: CALGEGRYVGLGTPTYTDKLIF.

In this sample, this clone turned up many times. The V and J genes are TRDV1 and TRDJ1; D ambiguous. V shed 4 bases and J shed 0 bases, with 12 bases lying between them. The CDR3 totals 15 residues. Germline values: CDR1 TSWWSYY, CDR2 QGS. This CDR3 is CALGGSGGNTDKLIF. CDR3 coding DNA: TGTGCTCTTGGGGGGAGCGGAGGGAACACCGATAAACTCATCTTT.

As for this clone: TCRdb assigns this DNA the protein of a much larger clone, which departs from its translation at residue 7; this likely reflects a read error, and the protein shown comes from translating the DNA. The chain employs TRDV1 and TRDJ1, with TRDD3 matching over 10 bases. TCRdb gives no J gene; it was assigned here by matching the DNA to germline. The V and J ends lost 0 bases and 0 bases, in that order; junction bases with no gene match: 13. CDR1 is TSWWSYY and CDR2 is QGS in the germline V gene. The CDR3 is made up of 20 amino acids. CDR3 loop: CALGELQPDWGIKYTDKLIF. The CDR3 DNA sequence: TGTGCTCTTGGGGAACTACAACCAGACTGGGGGATCAAGTACACCGATAAACTCATCTTT.

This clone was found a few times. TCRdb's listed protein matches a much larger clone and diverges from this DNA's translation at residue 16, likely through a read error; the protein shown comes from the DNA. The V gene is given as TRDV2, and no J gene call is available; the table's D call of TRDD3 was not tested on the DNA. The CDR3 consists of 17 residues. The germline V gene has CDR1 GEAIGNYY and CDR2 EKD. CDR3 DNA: TGTGCCTGTGACACGATGGGGATACGCGTGGAGGCCGATAAACTCACCTTT. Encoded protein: CACDTMGIRVEADKLTF.

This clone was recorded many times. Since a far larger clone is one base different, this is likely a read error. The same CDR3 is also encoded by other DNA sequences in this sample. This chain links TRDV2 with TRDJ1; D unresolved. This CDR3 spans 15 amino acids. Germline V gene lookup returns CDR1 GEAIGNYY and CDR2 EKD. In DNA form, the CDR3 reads TGTGCCTGTGACCGGGGTACCCGAAACACCGATAAGCTCATCTTT. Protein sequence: CACDRGTRNTDKLIF.

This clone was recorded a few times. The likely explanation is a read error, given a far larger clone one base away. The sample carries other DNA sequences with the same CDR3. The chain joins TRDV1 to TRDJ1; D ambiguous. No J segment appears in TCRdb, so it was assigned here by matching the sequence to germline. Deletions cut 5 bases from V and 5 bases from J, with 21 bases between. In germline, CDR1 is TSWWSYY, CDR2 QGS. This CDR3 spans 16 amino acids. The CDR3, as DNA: TGTGCTCTTGGGATAAGACCCGTTAGGAACGGTGATAAACTCATCTTT. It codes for CALGIRPVRNGDKLIF.

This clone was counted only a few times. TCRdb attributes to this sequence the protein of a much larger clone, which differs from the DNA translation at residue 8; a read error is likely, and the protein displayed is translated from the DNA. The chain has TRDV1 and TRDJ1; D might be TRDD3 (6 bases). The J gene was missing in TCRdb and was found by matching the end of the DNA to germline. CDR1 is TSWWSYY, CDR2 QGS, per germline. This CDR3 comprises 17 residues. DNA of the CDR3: TGTGCTCTTGGGGAGCTACGCCGGGGGACGCTCACCGGTAAACTCATCTTT. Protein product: CALGELRRGTLTGKLIF.

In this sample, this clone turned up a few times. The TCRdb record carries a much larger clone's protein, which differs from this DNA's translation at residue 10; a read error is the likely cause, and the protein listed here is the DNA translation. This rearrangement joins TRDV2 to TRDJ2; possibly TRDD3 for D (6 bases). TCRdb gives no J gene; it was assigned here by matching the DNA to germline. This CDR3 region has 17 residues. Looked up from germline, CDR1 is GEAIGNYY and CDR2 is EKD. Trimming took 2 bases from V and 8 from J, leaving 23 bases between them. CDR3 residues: CACDRRGGICGRAQLFF. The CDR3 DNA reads TGTGCCTGTGACAGACGAGGAGGGATATGCGGGCGGGCACAACTCTTCTTT.

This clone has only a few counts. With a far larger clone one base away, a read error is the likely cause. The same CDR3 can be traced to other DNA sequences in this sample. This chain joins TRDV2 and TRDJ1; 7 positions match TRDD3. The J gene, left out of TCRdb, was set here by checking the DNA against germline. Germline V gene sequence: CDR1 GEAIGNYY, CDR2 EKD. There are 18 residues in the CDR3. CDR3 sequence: CACDTVPLRIRDTDKLIF. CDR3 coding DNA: TGTGCCTGTGACACCGTTCCTCTTCGGATACGGGACACTGATAAACTCATCTTT.

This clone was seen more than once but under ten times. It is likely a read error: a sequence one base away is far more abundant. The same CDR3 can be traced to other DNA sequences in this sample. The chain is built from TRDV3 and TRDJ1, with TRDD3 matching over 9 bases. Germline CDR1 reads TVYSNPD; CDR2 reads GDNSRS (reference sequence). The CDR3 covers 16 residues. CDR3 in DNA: TGCGCCTTTTGCGGGCGTACTGGGGGAAACACCGATAAACTCATCTTT. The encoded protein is CAFCGRTGGNTDKLIF.

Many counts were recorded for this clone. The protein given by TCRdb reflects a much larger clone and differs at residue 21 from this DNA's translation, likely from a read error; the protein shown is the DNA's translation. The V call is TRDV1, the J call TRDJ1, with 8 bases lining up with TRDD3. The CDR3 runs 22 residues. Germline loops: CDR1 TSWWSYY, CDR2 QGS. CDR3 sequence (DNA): TGTGCTCTTGGGGAAGGTCTCTACCGTACTGGGGGTCACCTCCCCTACACCGATAAACTCACCTTT. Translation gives CALGEGLYRTGGHLPYTDKLTF.

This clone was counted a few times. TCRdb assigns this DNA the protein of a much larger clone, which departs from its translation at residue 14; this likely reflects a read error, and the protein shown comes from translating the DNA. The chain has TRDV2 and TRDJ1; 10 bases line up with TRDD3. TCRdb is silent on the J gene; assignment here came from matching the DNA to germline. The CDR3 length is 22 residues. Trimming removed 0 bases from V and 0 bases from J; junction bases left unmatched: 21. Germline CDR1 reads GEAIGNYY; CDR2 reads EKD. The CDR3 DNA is TGTGCCTGTGACACCCCCGATTCAGGCCCACTGGGGGATGCTCCGGACACCGATAAACTCATCTTT. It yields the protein CACDTPDSGPLGDAPDTDKLIF.

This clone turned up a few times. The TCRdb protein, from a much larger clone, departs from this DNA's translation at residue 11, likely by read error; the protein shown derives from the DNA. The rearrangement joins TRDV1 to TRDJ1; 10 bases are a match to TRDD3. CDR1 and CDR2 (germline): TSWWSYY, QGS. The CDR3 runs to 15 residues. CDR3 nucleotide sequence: TGTGCTCTTAGGGACTGGGGGATTAACACCGTTAAACTCATCTTT. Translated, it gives CALRDWGINTVKLIF.

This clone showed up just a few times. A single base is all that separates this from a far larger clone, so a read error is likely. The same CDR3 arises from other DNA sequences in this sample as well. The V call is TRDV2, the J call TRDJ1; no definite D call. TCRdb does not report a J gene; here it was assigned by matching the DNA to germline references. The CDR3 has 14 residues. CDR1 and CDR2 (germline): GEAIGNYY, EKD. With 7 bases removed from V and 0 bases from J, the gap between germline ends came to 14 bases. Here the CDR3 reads CACSIRTHTDKLIF. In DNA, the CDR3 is TGTGCCTGCTCGATAAGGACCCACACCGATAAACTCATCTTT.

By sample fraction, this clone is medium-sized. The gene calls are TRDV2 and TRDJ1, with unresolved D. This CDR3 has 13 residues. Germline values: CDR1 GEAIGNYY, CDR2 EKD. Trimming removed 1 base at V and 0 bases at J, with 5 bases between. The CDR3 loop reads CACDTRYTDKLIF. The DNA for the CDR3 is TGTGCCTGTGACACTCGGTACACCGATAAACTCATCTTT.

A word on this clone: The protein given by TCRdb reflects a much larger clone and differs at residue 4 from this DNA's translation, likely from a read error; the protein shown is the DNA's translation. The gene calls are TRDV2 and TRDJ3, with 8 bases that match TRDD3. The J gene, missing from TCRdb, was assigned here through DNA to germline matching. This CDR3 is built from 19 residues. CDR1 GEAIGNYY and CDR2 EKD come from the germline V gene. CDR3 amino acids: CACNTVGILSSWDTRQMFF. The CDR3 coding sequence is TGTGCCTGTAACACCGTGGGGATACTTAGCTCCTGGGACACCCGACAGATGTTTTTC.

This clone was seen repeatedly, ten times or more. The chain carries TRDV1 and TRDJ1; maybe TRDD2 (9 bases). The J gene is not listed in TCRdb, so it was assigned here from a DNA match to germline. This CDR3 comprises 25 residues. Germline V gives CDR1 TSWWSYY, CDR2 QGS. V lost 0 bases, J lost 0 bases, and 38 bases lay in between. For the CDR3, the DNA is TGTGCTCTTGGGGAACTAAGCCTTCCTACGCTATACTGGGGGCCACCCTCTACCGACACCGATAAACTCATCTTT. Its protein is CALGELSLPTLYWGPPSTDTDKLIF.

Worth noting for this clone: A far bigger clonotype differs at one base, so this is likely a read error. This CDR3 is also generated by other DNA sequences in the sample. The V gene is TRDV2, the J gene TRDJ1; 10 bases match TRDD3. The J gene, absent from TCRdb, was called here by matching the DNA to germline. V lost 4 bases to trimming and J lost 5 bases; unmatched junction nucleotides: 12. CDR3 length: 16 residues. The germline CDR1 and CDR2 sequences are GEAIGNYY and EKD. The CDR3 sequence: CACEKMGDTLKDKLIF. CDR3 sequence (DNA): TGTGCCTGTGAGAAGATGGGGGATACCTTGAAGGATAAACTCATCTTT.

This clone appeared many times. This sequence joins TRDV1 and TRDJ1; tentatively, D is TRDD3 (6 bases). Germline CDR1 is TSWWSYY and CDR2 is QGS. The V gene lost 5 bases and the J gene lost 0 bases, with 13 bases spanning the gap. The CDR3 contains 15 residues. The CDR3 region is CALGSPGDYTDKLIF. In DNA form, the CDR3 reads TGTGCTCTTGGGTCCCCTGGGGACTACACCGATAAACTCATCTTT.

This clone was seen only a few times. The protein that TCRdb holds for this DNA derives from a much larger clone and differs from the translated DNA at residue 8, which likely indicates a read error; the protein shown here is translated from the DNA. For the CDR3, the DNA is TGTGCTCTTGGGGAAATGCACGCTAGGGGGATACGGTACACCGATAAACTCATCTTT. Translated: CALGEMHARGIRYTDKLIF. The rearrangement joins TRDV1 to TRDJ1; 10 nucleotides match TRDD3. J lost 0 bases, V lost 2 bases, and 12 bases had no gene match. Looked up from germline, CDR1 is TSWWSYY and CDR2 is QGS. CDR3 length: 19 residues.

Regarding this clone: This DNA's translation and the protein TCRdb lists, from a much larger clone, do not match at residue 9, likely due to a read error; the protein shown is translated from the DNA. CDR3 sequence (DNA): TGTGCCTGTGACCCAGTAGCTCAACAGGGGGATATAGGGGGCGCCTCCTGGGACACCCGACAGATGTTTTTC. It specifies CACDPVAQQGDIGGASWDTRQMFF. V gene TRDV2 combines with J gene TRDJ3; TRDD3 matches at 8 bases. TCRdb offers no J gene call, so here the DNA was matched to germline to obtain one. Germline-derived CDR1 and CDR2 are GEAIGNYY and EKD. The CDR3 has 24 residues. Germline trimming cut 3 bases from V and 0 bases from J; bases unmatched to any gene: 24.

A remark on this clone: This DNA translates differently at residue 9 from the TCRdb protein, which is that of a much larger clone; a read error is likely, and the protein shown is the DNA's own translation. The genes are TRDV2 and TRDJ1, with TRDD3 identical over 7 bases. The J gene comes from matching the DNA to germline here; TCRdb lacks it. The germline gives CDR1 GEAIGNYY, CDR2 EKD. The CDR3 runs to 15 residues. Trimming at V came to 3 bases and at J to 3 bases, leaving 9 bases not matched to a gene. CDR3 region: CACDALLGWADKLIF. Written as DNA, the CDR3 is TGTGCCTGTGACGCCTTACTGGGGTGGGCCGATAAACTCATCTTT.

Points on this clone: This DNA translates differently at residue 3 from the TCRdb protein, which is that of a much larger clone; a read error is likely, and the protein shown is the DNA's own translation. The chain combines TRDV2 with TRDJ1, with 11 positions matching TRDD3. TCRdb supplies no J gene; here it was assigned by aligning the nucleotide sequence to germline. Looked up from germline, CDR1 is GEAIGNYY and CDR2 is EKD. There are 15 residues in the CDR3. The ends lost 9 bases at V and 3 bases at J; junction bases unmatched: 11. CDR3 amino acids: CARLLLGDTADKLIF. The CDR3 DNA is TGTGCCCGCTTACTTCTGGGGGATACCGCCGATAAACTCATCTTT.

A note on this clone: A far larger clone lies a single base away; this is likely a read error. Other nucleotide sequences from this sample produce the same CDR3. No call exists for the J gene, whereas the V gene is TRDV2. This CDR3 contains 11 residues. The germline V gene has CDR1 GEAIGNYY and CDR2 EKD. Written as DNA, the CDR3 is TGTGCCTACTCCCTCACCGATAAGCTCATCTTT. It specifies CAYSLTDKLIF.

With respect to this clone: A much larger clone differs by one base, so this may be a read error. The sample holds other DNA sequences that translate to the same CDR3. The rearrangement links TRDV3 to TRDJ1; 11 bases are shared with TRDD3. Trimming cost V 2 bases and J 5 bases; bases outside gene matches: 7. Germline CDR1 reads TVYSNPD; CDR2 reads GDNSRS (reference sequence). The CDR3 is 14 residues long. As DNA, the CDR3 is TGTGCCTTTGTGGGCTGGGGGATACCGGATAAACTCATCTTT. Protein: CAFVGWGIPDKLIF.

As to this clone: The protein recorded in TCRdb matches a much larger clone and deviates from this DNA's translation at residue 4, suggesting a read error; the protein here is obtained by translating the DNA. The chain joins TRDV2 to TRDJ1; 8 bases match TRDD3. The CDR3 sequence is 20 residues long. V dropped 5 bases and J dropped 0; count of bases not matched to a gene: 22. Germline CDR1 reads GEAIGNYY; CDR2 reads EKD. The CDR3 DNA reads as TGTGCCTGTGGCAAACTGGGGGTTACCAGACAGGGGAGTTACACCGATAAACTCATCTTT. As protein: CACGKLGVTRQGSYTDKLIF.

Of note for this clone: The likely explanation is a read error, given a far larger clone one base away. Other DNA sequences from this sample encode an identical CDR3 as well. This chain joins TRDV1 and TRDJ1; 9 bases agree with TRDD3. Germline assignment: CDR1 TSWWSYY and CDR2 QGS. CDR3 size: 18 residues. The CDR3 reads CALGGSYCTRGILGKLIF. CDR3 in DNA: TGTGCTCTTGGGGGCTCCTATTGTACACGGGGGATACTCGGTAAACTCATCTTC.

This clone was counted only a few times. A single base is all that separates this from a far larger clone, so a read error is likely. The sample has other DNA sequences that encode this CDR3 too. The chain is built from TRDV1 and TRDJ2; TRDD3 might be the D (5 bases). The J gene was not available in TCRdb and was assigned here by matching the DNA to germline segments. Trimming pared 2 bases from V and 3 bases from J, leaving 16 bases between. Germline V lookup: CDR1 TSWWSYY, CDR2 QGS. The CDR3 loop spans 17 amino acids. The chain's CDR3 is CALGEVVLDPVTAQLFF. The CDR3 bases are TGTGCTCTTGGGGAAGTGGTACTGGATCCAGTGACAGCACAACTCTTCTTT.